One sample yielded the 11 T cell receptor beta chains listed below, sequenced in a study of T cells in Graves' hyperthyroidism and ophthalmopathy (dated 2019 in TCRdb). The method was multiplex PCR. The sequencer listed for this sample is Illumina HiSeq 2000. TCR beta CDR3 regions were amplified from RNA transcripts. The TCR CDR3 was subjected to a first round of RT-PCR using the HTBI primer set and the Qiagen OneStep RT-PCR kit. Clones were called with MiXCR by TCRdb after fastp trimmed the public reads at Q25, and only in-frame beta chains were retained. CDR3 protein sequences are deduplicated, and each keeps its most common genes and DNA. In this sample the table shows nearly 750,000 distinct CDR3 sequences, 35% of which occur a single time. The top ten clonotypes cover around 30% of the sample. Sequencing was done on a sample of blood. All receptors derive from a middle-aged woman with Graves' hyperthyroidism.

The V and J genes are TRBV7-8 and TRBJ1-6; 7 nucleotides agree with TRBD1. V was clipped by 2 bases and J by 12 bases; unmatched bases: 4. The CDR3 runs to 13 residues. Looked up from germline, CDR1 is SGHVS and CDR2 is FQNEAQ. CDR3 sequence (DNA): TGTGCCAGCAGCTTACAGGGGGGAGGACCCCTCCACTTT. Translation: CASSLQGGGPLHF.

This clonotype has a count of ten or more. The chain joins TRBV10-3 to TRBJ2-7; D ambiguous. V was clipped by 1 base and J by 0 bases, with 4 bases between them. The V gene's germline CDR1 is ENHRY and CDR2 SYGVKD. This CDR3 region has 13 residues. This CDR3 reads CAISEYGSYEQYF. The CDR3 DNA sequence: TGTGCCATCAGTGAGTATGGCTCCTACGAGCAGTACTTC.

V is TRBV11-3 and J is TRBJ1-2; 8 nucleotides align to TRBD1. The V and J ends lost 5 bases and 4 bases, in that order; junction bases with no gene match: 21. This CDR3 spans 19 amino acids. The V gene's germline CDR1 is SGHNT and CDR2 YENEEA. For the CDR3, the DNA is TGTGCCAGCAGCCAAGATTTAGGAACAGGGGGGATCGGACCCTATGGCTACACCTTC. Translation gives CASSQDLGTGGIGPYGYTF. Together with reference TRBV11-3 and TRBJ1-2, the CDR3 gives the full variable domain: EAGVVQSPRYKIIEKKQPVAFWCNPISGHNTLYWYLQNLGQGPELLIRYENEEAVDDSQLPKDRFSAERLKGVDSTLKIQPAELGDSAVYLCASSQDLGTGGIGPYGYTFGSGTRLTVV.

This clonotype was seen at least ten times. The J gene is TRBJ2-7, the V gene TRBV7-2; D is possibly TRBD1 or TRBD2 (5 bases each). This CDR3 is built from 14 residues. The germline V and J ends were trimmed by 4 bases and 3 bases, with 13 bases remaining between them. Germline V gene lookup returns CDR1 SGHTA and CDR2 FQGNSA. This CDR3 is CASSSFGAGYEQYF. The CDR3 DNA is TGTGCCAGCAGCTCATTCGGGGCGGGCTACGAGCAGTACTTC.

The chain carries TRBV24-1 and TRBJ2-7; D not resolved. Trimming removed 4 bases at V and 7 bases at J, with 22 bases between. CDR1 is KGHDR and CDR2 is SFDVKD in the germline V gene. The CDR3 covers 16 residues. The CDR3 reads CATSESIGPIPLEQYF. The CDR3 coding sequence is TGTGCCACCAGTGAGTCTATCGGGCCTATCCCTCTGGAGCAGTACTTC.

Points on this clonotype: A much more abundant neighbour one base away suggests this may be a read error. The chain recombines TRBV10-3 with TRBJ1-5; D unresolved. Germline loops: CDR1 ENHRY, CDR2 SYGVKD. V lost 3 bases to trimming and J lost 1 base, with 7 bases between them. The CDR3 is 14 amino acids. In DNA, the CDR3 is TGTGCCATCAGTGAATTTGAGAGCAATCAGCCCCAGCATTTT. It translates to CAISEFESNQPQHF.

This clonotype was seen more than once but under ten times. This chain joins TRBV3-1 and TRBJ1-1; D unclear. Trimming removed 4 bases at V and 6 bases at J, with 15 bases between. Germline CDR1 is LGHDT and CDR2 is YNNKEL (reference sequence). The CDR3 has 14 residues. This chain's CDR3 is CASSLREGYAEAFF. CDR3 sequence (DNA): TGTGCCAGCAGCCTCAGAGAGGGCTACGCTGAAGCTTTCTTT.

CDR3: CASSQVLVPGPYGYTF. In DNA form, the CDR3 reads TGCGCCAGCAGCCAAGTTCTCGTCCCAGGGCCCTATGGCTACACCTTC. The V and J genes are TRBV4-3 and TRBJ1-2, with a tentative D call TRBD1 (5 bases). Trimming removed 1 base at V and 4 bases at J, with 16 bases between. The CDR3 totals 16 residues. CDR1 and CDR2 from the germline V gene are LGHNA and YSLEER.

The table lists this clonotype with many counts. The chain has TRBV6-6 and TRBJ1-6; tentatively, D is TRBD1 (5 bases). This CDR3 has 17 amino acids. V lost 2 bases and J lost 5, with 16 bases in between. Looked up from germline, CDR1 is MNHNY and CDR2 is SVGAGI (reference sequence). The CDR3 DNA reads TGTGCCAGCAGTTACGTCGTCACCGGGACCCATAATTCACCCCTCCACTTT. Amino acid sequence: CASSYVVTGTHNSPLHF.

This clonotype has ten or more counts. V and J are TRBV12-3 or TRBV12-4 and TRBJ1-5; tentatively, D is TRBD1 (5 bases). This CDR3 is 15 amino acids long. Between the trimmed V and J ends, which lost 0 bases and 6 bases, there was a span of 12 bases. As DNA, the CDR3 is TGTGCCAGCAGTTTAGCGCTCGGGGGAACTCAGCCCCAGCATTTT. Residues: CASSLALGGTQPQHF.

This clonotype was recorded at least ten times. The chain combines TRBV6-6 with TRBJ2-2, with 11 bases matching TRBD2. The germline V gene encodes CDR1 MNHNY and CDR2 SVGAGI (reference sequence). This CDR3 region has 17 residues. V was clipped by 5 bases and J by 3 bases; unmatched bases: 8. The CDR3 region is CASSQEFSGRDTGELFF. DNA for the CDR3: TGTGCCAGCAGTCAAGAATTTAGCGGGAGGGACACCGGGGAGCTGTTTTTT.